A single sample gave rise to the 21 T cell receptor beta chains below, sequenced in a study of response to subunit inactivated influenza vaccine (dated by TCRdb to 2016 to 2019). Receptor libraries were prepared by RT-PCR. TCRdb shows the sequencer as Illumina HiSeq 2500. TCRdb's own reprocessing of the public reads used fastp at Q25 and MiXCR and kept productive beta chains. A single entry per CDR3 protein holds the most common genes and DNA from its merged rows. Recorded for this sample are some 540,000 distinct CDR3 sequences; less than 25% of them occurred a single time. Together, the top ten hold 2.5% to 3.5% of the sample. These sequences were also reported in another study, on T cells expressing NK-cell markers. The other study reports the following: TCR beta cDNA libraries were made by 5'RACE template switching that added a universal primer site and unique molecular identifiers.

This sample comprised CD4+ T cells sorted from PBMCs, obtained 11 to 12 days after vaccination. The source of these receptors is a man aged 50 to 59 who received an inactivated influenza vaccine. Donor details come from another sample of the same person, matched by shared clones.

This clonotype has just a few counts. The chain links TRBV28 to TRBJ2-7; D remains ambiguous. Trimming pared 5 bases from V and 6 bases from J, leaving 20 bases between. Germline CDR1 and CDR2: MDHEN and SYDVKM. CDR3 size: 15 residues. CDR3 protein: CASSGADLLGREQYF. DNA for the CDR3: TGTGCCAGCAGTGGAGCCGACTTGCTTGGGCGCGAGCAGTACTTC.

The J gene is TRBJ2-1, the V gene TRBV5-1; TRBD2 aligns across 8 bases. Germline values: CDR1 SGHRS, CDR2 YFSETQ. Trimming removed 4 bases from V and 9 bases from J; junction bases left unmatched: 12. The CDR3 length is 15 residues. The CDR3 sequence: CASSPARTSGGEQFF. For the CDR3, the DNA is TGCGCCAGCAGCCCCGCCCGTACTAGCGGCGGTGAGCAGTTCTTC. Using reference TRBV5-1 and TRBJ2-1 for the parts outside the CDR3, the full variable domain is KAGVTQTPRYLIKTRGQQVTLSCSPISGHRSVSWYQQTPGQGLQFLFEYFSETQRNKGNFPGRFSGRQFSNSRSEMNVSTLELGDSALYLCASSPARTSGGEQFFGPGTRLTVL.

The V and J genes are TRBV7-2 and TRBJ2-2; D ambiguous. V was cut by 0 bases and J by 5 bases, with 10 bases left in between. Per the germline V gene, CDR1 is SGHTA and CDR2 is FQGNSA. The CDR3 consists of 15 residues. CDR3 amino acids: CASSLAGPGTGELFF. The CDR3 DNA reads as TGTGCCAGCAGCTTAGCCGGACCCGGGACCGGGGAGCTGTTTTTT.

This clonotype has only a few counts. This chain uses TRBV7-2 with TRBJ2-1, with 15 bases that match TRBD2. With V trimmed by 4 bases and J by 12 bases, 7 bases remained unmatched. Germline V lookup: CDR1 SGHTA, CDR2 FQGNSA. The CDR3 has 15 residues. CDR3 sequence (DNA): TGTGCCAGCAGCTCCGGACTAGCGGGAGGGCGGAGGCAGTTCTTC. Translation gives CASSSGLAGGRRQFF.

This clonotype turned up a few times. The V call is TRBV7-9, the J call TRBJ1-1, with TRBD1 matching 8 bases. Trimming at V came to 5 bases and at J to 5 bases, leaving 10 bases not matched to a gene. The germline CDR1 and CDR2 sequences are SEHNR and FQNEAQ (reference sequence). The CDR3 sequence is 15 residues long. In nucleotides, the CDR3 is TGTGCCAGCAGCCAAATAGGACAGGGAGGAACTGAAGCTTTCTTT. It encodes CASSQIGQGGTEAFF.

This clonotype was picked up a small number of times. This rearrangement joins TRBV11-2 to TRBJ1-1; D gene ambiguous. Trimming shortened V by 5 bases and J by 1 base, and 11 bases separated the two germline ends. This CDR3 comprises 14 residues. Germline assignment: CDR1 SGHAT and CDR2 FQNNGV. The CDR3 DNA reads TGTGCCAGCAGCCCCGACAATTGGAACACTGAAGCTTTCTTT. Translating gives CASSPDNWNTEAFF.

This chain links TRBV29-1 with TRBJ2-7; the D is unclear. Germline V gives CDR1 SQVTM, CDR2 ANQGSEA. The CDR3 sequence is 11 residues long. Trimming left V 6 bases short and J 3 bases short, with 9 bases between. CDR3 DNA sequence: TGCAGCGTCGGTGGGGACTACGAGCAGTACTTC. Its protein product is CSVGGDYEQYF.

This clonotype came up a few times. V is TRBV20-1 and J is TRBJ2-1, with 10 nucleotides matching TRBD1. This CDR3 has 16 amino acids. With V trimmed by 6 bases and J by 0 bases, 8 bases remained unmatched. Germline V CDR1 and CDR2: DFQATT, SNEGSKA (reference sequence). This CDR3 is CSATRDRGISYNEQFF. In DNA, the CDR3 is TGCAGTGCAACCCGGGACAGGGGAATCTCCTACAATGAGCAGTTCTTC.

The chain employs TRBV5-1 and TRBJ2-3; 8 nucleotides line up with TRBD1. The length of the CDR3 is 15 residues. J gave up 6 bases and V 0 bases, and 6 bases lay outside the gene matches. The germline V gene has CDR1 SGHRS and CDR2 YFSETQ. The CDR3 spells CASSLAQGAGDTQYF. The CDR3 coding sequence is TGCGCCAGCAGCTTGGCGCAGGGGGCGGGGGATACGCAGTATTTT.

A few counts support this clonotype. The chain has TRBV7-6 and TRBJ2-2; D is perhaps TRBD2 (5 bases). The germline CDR1 and CDR2 sequences are SGHVS and FNYEAQ. The CDR3 runs to 15 residues. Trimming took off 4 bases at V and 5 bases at J, with 14 bases between the two ends. The CDR3 is CASSSMAGTTGELFF. In DNA, the CDR3 is TGTGCCAGCAGCTCCATGGCGGGTACTACCGGGGAGCTGTTTTTT.

The chain carries TRBV10-3 and TRBJ2-7, with 14 bases matching TRBD2. Per the germline V gene, CDR1 is ENHRY and CDR2 is SYGVKD. The CDR3 covers 16 residues. The V segment lost 6 bases and the J segment 2 bases; nucleotides outside the gene matches: 6. CDR3 region: CAIREGLAGEPYEQYF. The CDR3 region has the DNA TGTGCCATCAGGGAGGGACTAGCGGGAGAGCCCTACGAGCAGTACTTC.

This clonotype has just a few counts. For the CDR3, the DNA is TGTGCCAGCAGGTCCTTGGTAGAGACCCAGTACTTC. Its translation is CASRSLVETQYF. The rearrangement joins TRBV6-2 or TRBV6-3 to TRBJ2-5; no firm D call. V was cut by 6 bases and J by 4 bases, with 9 bases left in between. Germline CDR1 is MNHEY and CDR2 is SVGEGT. The length of the CDR3 is 12 residues.

This clonotype was counted a single time. This chain joins TRBV15 and TRBJ2-1; 12 bases agree with TRBD2. In germline, CDR1 is LNHNV, CDR2 YYDKDF (reference sequence). The J segment lost 3 bases and the V segment lost 0 bases, leaving 6 bases of the junction unmatched. The CDR3 is 18 residues long. For the CDR3, the DNA is TGTGCCACCAGCAGAGATCGGACTAGCGGGGACCTCTACAATGAGCAGTTCTTC. Protein: CATSRDRTSGDLYNEQFF.

This clonotype showed up just a few times. The chain recombines TRBV5-1 with TRBJ1-4; D gene unclear. Per germline, CDR1 SGHRS and CDR2 YFSETQ. V gave up 1 base and J gave up 1 base, with 14 bases separating them. This CDR3 is 17 amino acids long. CDR3 in DNA: TGCGCCAGCAGCTTGTACCCCCGGACGAAAACTAATGAAAAACTGTTTTTT. Encoded protein: CASSLYPRTKTNEKLFF. The entire variable domain, with the rest obtained from reference TRBV5-1 and TRBJ1-4, is as follows: KAGVTQTPRYLIKTRGQQVTLSCSPISGHRSVSWYQQTPGQGLQFLFEYFSETQRNKGNFPGRFSGRQFSNSRSEMNVSTLELGDSALYLCASSLYPRTKTNEKLFFGSGTQLSVL.

CDR3 coding DNA: TGCGCCAGCAGCTTGGAGGGGGCGAGTGGCTACACCTTC. Amino acids: CASSLEGASGYTF. This chain links TRBV5-1 with TRBJ1-2; 7 bases line up with TRBD1. Germline V gene sequence: CDR1 SGHRS, CDR2 YFSETQ. This CDR3 is built from 13 residues. The junction had 3 bases not matched to a gene; V was cut back by 0 bases and J by 7 bases.

The chain has TRBV28 and TRBJ2-7; 9 nucleotides agree with TRBD1. This CDR3 is built from 14 residues. Germline trimming cut 7 bases from V and 3 bases from J; bases unmatched to any gene: 7. Germline V lookup: CDR1 MDHEN, CDR2 SYDVKM. CDR3 bases: TGTGCCAGCACCACCGGACAGGGGTTCTACGAGCAGTACTTC. As protein: CASTTGQGFYEQYF.

This clonotype was seen a few times. The chain employs TRBV29-1 and TRBJ2-1, with 11 bases aligning to TRBD1. Germline V CDR1 and CDR2: SQVTM, ANQGSEA. V lost 7 bases to trimming and J lost 7 bases; unmatched junction nucleotides: 6. The CDR3 spans 13 residues. The DNA for the CDR3 is TGCAGCGCAGGACAGGGGGCAGTGAATGAGCAGTTCTTC. Its translation: CSAGQGAVNEQFF.

This chain joins TRBV20-1 and TRBJ2-3; no clear D. V lost 6 bases and J 2 bases, leaving 12 bases between the germline ends. CDR1 DFQATT and CDR2 SNEGSKA come from the germline V gene (reference sequence). The CDR3 covers 13 residues. CDR3: CSARLFVTDTQYF. In DNA, the CDR3 is TGCAGTGCCCGACTCTTTGTCACAGATACGCAGTATTTT.

A few counts support this clonotype. The genes are TRBV7-3 and TRBJ2-1; D gene uncertain. In germline, CDR1 is SGHTA, CDR2 FQGTGA. Trimming removed 4 bases from V and 8 bases from J, with 12 bases in between. The CDR3 is 13 amino acids. The CDR3 sequence: CASSSYSVDEQFF. CDR3 in DNA: TGTGCCAGCAGCTCATACTCTGTCGATGAGCAGTTCTTC.

The genes are TRBV9 and TRBJ2-5; D is uncertain. The length of the CDR3 is 14 residues. Trimming left V 3 bases short and J 8 bases short, with 17 bases between. Looked up from germline, CDR1 is SGDLS and CDR2 is YYNGEE. CDR3 in DNA: TGTGCCAGCAGCGCCAACCTCGAGTTGGATACCCAGTACTTC. As protein: CASSANLELDTQYF.

This clonotype has just a few counts. The CDR3 sequence: CASSAGTGGSNQPQHF. Written as DNA, the CDR3 is TGCGCCAGCAGCGCAGGGACCGGGGGTAGCAATCAGCCCCAGCATTTT. V gene TRBV5-1 combines with J gene TRBJ1-5; the D gene is possibly TRBD1 (5 bases). Germline loops: CDR1 SGHRS, CDR2 YFSETQ. The CDR3 extends over 16 amino acids. V lost 4 bases, J lost 0 bases, and 14 bases lay in between.